The 16 T cell receptor beta chains below all came from one sample that was sequenced in a study of beta chain features in type 1 diabetes. Expressed TCRB transcripts were sequenced because the isolated RNA had all been reverse transcribed beforehand. Data came from immunoSEQ multiplex PCR; TCRdb stores just in-frame clones and leaves some out. The table has hundreds of thousands of clones, around 28% seen once. The specimen was naive CD4+ T cells from blood. Every receptor here comes from a young man in good health.

This clone was found a few times. The same CDR3 can be traced to other DNA sequences in this sample. The CDR3: CASRGANTGELFF. The DNA for the CDR3 is TGTGCCAGCAGAGGAGCGAACACCGGGGAGCTGTTTTTT. The rearrangement links TRBV28 to TRBJ2-2; D is uncertain. Trimming pared 6 bases from V and 0 bases from J, leaving 5 bases between. Germline lookup yields CDR1 MDHEN and CDR2 SYDVKM. This CDR3 contains 13 residues. Together with reference TRBV28 and TRBJ2-2, the CDR3 gives the full variable domain: DVKVTQSSRYLVKRTGEKVFLECVQDMDHENMFWYRQDPGLGLRLIYFSYDVKMKEKGDIPEGYSVSREKKERFSLILESASTNQTSMYLCASRGANTGELFFGEGSRLTVL.

This clone was counted only a few times. V and J are TRBV30 and TRBJ2-3; D ambiguous. The germline V gene encodes CDR1 GTSNPN and CDR2 SVGIG (reference sequence). The CDR3 is 13 residues long. The V end was cut by 3 bases, the J end by 4 bases, with 11 bases between. The CDR3 DNA sequence: TGTGCCTGGAGGGTAAACTTGGCAGATACGCAGTATTTT. It codes for CAWRVNLADTQYF.

This clone has more than one count but fewer than ten. The chain joins TRBV18 to TRBJ2-3; TRBD2 agrees at 9 bases. Germline V lookup: CDR1 KGHSH, CDR2 LQKENI. The CDR3 extends over 16 amino acids. Germline trimming cut 0 bases from V and 2 bases from J; bases unmatched to any gene: 3. DNA for the CDR3: TGTGCCAGCTCACCACCCAGCGGGAGGACCACAGATACGCAGTATTTT. Translated: CASSPPSGRTTDTQYF.

This CDR3 is CASSQDGGSNQPQHF. As DNA, the CDR3 is TGTGCCAGCAGCCAAGACGGCGGTAGCAATCAGCCCCAGCATTTT. J is TRBJ1-5 and V is TRBV4-2; D not certain. CDR1 and CDR2 from the germline V gene are LGHNA and YNFKEQ. V gave up 0 bases and J gave up 0 bases, with 6 bases separating them. The CDR3 length is 15 residues.

This clone occurred a few times. This chain joins TRBV5-6 and TRBJ2-1; D remains ambiguous. The CDR3 contains 14 residues. Germline V gene sequence: CDR1 SGHDT, CDR2 YYEEEE. V gave up 1 base and J gave up 4 bases, with 9 bases separating them. In nucleotides, the CDR3 is TGTGCCAGCAGCTTGAATACGCGTTACAATGAGCAGTTCTTC. Amino acids: CASSLNTRYNEQFF.

The chain recombines TRBV28 with TRBJ1-2; D is ambiguous. Trimming took off 4 bases at V and 6 bases at J, with 6 bases between the two ends. CDR1 and CDR2 (germline): MDHEN, SYDVKM. This CDR3 has 11 residues. CDR3 DNA: TGTGCCAGCAGTTCGAGGGATGGCTACACCTTC. It translates to CASSSRDGYTF.

This chain links TRBV30 with TRBJ1-1; D is unclear. Germline loops: CDR1 GTSNPN, CDR2 SVGIG (reference sequence). Trimming cost V 5 bases and J 0 bases, with 10 bases left between them. This CDR3 region has 13 residues. This chain's CDR3 is CAWAQELNTEAFF. DNA for the CDR3: TGTGCCTGGGCCCAGGAATTGAACACTGAAGCTTTCTTT.

In this sample, this clone turned up a few times. The V and J genes are TRBV7-2 and TRBJ2-3; possible D gene TRBD2, 5 bases. The CDR3 runs to 14 residues. V dropped 3 bases and J dropped 6 bases, with 13 bases sitting between them. Germline V gene sequence: CDR1 SGHTA, CDR2 FQGNSA. CDR3 protein: CASSFGIGRDTQYF. In nucleotides, the CDR3 is TGTGCCAGCAGCTTCGGGATTGGTCGTGATACGCAGTATTTT.

In this sample, this clone turned up a few times. The gene calls are TRBV10-3 and TRBJ1-1, with 8 bases that match TRBD1. The CDR3 is 14 amino acids. CDR1 is ENHRY, CDR2 SYGVKD, per germline. With V trimmed by 6 bases and J by 2 bases, 5 bases remained unmatched. In DNA, the CDR3 is TGTGCCATCAGGGACGCAGGGGGCAACACTGAAGCTTTCTTT. Its translation is CAIRDAGGNTEAFF.

This clone was counted a few times. The CDR3 DNA sequence: TGTGCCAGCAGCTTCGGGCCCTCTTACAATGAGCAGTTCTTC. Translation gives CASSFGPSYNEQFF. This chain joins TRBV11-2 and TRBJ2-1; no firm D call. V gave up 3 bases and J gave up 4 bases, with 10 bases separating them. Germline lookup yields CDR1 SGHAT and CDR2 FQNNGV. This CDR3 has 14 residues.

The chain has TRBV27 and TRBJ2-4; tentative D call: TRBD2 (5 bases). The CDR3 sequence is 13 residues long. Trimming left V 6 bases short and J 7 bases short, with 13 bases between. From germline, CDR1 is MNHEY and CDR2 SMNVEV (reference sequence). As DNA, the CDR3 is TGTGCCAGCAGGGACTCTGGCTTGAACATTCAGTACTTC. The encoded protein is CASRDSGLNIQYF.

The chain carries TRBV11-1 and TRBJ2-3, with TRBD2 identical over 12 bases. The J segment lost 10 bases and the V segment lost 5 bases, leaving 7 bases of the junction unmatched. The CDR3 covers 14 residues. Germline V CDR1 and CDR2: SGHAT, FQDESV (reference sequence). CDR3 nucleotide sequence: TGTGCCAGCAGCCCTCGACTAGCGGGAGTGGCGCAGTATTTT. Translation: CASSPRLAGVAQYF.

This clone was detected once. This chain joins TRBV5-1 and TRBJ2-1, with a tentative D call TRBD1 (5 bases). CDR3 length: 16 residues. Between the trimmed V and J ends, which lost 4 bases and 4 bases, there was a span of 18 bases. CDR1 and CDR2 (germline): SGHRS, YFSETQ. The CDR3 DNA reads as TGCGCCAGCAGCCCGATGACAGAGTTGGGATACAATGAGCAGTTCTTC. It is translated as CASSPMTELGYNEQFF. Looking up the rest from reference TRBV5-1 and TRBJ2-1 gives the full variable domain: KAGVTQTPRYLIKTRGQQVTLSCSPISGHRSVSWYQQTPGQGLQFLFEYFSETQRNKGNFPGRFSGRQFSNSRSEMNVSTLELGDSALYLCASSPMTELGYNEQFFGPGTRLTVL.

Here the CDR3 DNA reads TGTGCCAGCAGTGCCCTTCCGGGACTATCCTCCTACGAGCAGTACTTC. Translating it yields CASSALPGLSSYEQYF. This sequence joins TRBV2 and TRBJ2-7, with TRBD2 identical over 7 bases. The CDR3 contains 16 residues. Germline V gives CDR1 SNHLY, CDR2 FYNNEI. Unmatched junction bases numbered 9, after V lost 4 bases and J lost 0 bases. Drawing the rest from reference TRBV2 and TRBJ2-7, the complete variable domain is EPEVTQTPSHQVTQMGQEVILRCVPISNHLYFYWYRQILGQKVEFLVSFYNNEISEKSEIFDDQFSVERPDGSNFTLKIRSTKLEDSAMYFCASSALPGLSSYEQYFGPGTRLTVT.

This clone appeared a few times. CDR3 in amino acids: CAWSGTGVYEQYF. The CDR3 nucleotides read TGTGCCTGGAGCGGGACAGGGGTATACGAGCAGTACTTC. The gene calls are TRBV30 and TRBJ2-7; 10 bases are shared with TRBD1. This CDR3 has 13 amino acids. V was pared by 3 bases and J by 4 bases, with 3 bases of the junction left unmatched. Looked up from germline, CDR1 is GTSNPN and CDR2 is SVGIG (reference sequence).

The V call is TRBV18, the J call TRBJ2-7; 7 bases are shared with TRBD1. The CDR3 contains 15 residues. The trim removed 6 bases at V and 0 bases at J, leaving 8 bases unmatched. Germline assignment: CDR1 KGHSH and CDR2 LQKENI. CDR3 coding DNA: TGTGCCAGCTCGTCAACTGACAGGGTCTCCTACGAGCAGTACTTC. Translated: CASSSTDRVSYEQYF.